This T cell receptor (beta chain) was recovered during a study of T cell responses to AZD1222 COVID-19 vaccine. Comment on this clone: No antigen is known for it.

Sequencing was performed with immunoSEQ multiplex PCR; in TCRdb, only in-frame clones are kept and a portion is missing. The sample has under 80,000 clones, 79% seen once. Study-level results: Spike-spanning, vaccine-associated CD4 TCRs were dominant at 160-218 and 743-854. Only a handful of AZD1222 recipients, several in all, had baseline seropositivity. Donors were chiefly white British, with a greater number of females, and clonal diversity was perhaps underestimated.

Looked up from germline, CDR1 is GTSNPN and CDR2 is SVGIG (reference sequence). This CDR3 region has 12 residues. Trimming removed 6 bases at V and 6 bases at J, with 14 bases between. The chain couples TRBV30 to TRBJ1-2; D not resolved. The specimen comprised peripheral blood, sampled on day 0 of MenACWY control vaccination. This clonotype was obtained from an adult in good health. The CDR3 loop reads CACSKLRDGYTF. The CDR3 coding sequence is TGTGCCTGCAGCAAACTGAGAGATGGCTACACCTTC.